Given below is one TCR beta chain in context. This CDR3 is 13 amino acids long. Germline CDR1 and CDR2: SGHAT and FQNNGV. V lost 7 bases and J lost 6; bases outside the gene matches: 4. Seattle cases were enrolled at active infection and followed longitudinally. Authors' processing steps: Amplification with reference gene primers provided the estimates of nucleated cell counts. Profiled with immunoSEQ multiplex PCR; TCRdb holds only in-frame clones, not every one. Clonal size and the V and J genes are those of that table, whereas D and trimming came from the DNA. In the table there are about 260,000 clones, about 87% of which are singletons. These data come from a study of blood T cell repertoires in COVID-19. Study-wide context: Samples came from the United States, Italy and Spain, spanning acute and convalescent COVID-19. PBMCs, B-cell-depleted T cells, or T cells were the source of the cDNA or gDNA that made up the material.

This sequence was found in a woman in her seventies with COVID-19, enrolled during active disease. This rearrangement joins TRBV11-2 to TRBJ1-5; 9 bases fit TRBD1. Sequencing input: peripheral blood. CDR3 in amino acids: CASTTDRGQPQHF. The CDR3, as DNA: TGTGCCAGCACCACGGACAGGGGTCAGCCCCAGCATTTT.